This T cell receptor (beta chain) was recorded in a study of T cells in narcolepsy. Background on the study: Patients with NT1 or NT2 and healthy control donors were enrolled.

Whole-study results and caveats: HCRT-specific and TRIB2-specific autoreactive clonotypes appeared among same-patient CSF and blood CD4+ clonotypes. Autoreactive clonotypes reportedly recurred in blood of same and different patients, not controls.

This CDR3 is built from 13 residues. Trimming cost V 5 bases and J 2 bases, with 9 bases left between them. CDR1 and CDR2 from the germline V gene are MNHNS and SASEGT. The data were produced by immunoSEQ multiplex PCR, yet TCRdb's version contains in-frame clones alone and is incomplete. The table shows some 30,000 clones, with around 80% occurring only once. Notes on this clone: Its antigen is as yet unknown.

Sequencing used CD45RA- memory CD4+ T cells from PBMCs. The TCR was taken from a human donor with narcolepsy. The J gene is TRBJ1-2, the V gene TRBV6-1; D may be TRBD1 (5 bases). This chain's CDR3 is CASSWGRNYGYTF. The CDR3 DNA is TGTGCCAGCAGTTGGGGACGGAACTATGGCTACACCTTC.